A selection of T cell receptor beta chains follows, all from one sample in a study of T cell responses to AZD1222 COVID-19 vaccine. TCRdb keeps only in-frame clones here, not all; method: immunoSEQ multiplex PCR. The table records 150,000 to 180,000 clones, around 85% of them present only once. Source: peripheral blood, taken after recovery from COVID-19. The source is an adult who had recovered from COVID-19. CDR3s include the opening cysteine and the closing phenylalanine or tryptophan. The D gene is left open where the match is weak. A row's size may be missing; if present it is once, few, many or a size class.

size	V	D	J	CDR3	DNA
.	TRBV4-1	.	TRBJ1-1	CASSQGFQGYTEAFF	TGCGCCAGCAGCCAAGGGTTTCAGGGCTACACTGAAGCTTTCTTT
.	TRBV4-1	TRBD2	TRBJ2-1	CASGTSGSRGNEQFF	TGCGCCAGCGGGACTAGCGGGAGTAGGGGCAATGAGCAGTTCTTC
.	TRBV1	.	TRBJ2-7	CTSSQRIAQTSSYEQYF	TGCACCAGCAGCCAAAGGATTGCCCAAACGAGCTCCTACGAGCAGTACTTC
.	TRBV19	.	TRBJ1-3	CASSIAEPRAGNTIYF	TGTGCCAGTAGTATAGCTGAACCTCGTGCTGGAAACACCATATATTTT
.	TRBV4-3	TRBD2	TRBJ2-4	CASSQGTLAGGPGIQYF	TGCGCCAGCAGCCAAGGGACTCTAGCGGGGGGGCCGGGCATTCAGTACTTC
.	TRBV9	.	TRBJ1-1	CASSVATANTEAFF	TGTGCCAGCAGCGTAGCAACGGCGAACACTGAAGCTTTCTTT
.	TRBV19	TRBD1	TRBJ2-1	CASSMTGRQFF	TGTGCCAGTAGTATGACAGGGAGACAGTTCTTC
.	TRBV18	.	TRBJ1-6	CASSSQGSGNSPLHF	TGTGCCAGCTCATCACAGGGATCGGGTAATTCACCCCTCCACTTT
few	TRBV3-1/TRBV3-2	.	TRBJ2-7	CASSQFQGPYEQYF	TGTGCCAGCAGCCAGTTTCAAGGCCCCTACGAGCAGTACTTC
.	TRBV7-2	.	TRBJ2-1	CASSWVGAGVNEQFF	TGTGCCAGCAGCTGGGTTGGGGCAGGGGTCAATGAGCAGTTCTTC